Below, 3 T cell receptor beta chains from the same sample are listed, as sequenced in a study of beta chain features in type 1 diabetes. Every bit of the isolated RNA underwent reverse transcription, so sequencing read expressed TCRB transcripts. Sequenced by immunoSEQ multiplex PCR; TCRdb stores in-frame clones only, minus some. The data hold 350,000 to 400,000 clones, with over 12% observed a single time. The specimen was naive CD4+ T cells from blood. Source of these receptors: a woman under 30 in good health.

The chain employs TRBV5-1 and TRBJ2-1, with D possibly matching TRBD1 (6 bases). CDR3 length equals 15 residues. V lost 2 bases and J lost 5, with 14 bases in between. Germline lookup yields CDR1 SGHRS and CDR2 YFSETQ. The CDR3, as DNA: TGCGCCAGCAGCTTTTCACAGGGTTGGGACAATGAGCAGTTCTTC. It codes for CASSFSQGWDNEQFF. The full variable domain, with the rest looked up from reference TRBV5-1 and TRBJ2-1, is KAGVTQTPRYLIKTRGQQVTLSCSPISGHRSVSWYQQTPGQGLQFLFEYFSETQRNKGNFPGRFSGRQFSNSRSEMNVSTLELGDSALYLCASSFSQGWDNEQFFGPGTRLTVL.

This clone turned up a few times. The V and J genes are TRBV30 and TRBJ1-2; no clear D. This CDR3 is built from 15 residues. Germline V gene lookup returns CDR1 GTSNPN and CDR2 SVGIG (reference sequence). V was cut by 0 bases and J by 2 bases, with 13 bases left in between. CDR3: CAWSVRASLNYGYTF. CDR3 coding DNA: TGTGCCTGGAGTGTACGAGCATCCCTCAACTATGGCTACACCTTC.

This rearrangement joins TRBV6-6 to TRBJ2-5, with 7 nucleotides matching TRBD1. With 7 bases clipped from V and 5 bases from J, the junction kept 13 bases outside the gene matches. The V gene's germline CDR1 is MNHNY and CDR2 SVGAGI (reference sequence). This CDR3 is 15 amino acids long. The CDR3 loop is CASTIPTGPGETQYF. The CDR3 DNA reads TGTGCCAGCACCATACCGACAGGGCCTGGCGAGACCCAGTACTTC.